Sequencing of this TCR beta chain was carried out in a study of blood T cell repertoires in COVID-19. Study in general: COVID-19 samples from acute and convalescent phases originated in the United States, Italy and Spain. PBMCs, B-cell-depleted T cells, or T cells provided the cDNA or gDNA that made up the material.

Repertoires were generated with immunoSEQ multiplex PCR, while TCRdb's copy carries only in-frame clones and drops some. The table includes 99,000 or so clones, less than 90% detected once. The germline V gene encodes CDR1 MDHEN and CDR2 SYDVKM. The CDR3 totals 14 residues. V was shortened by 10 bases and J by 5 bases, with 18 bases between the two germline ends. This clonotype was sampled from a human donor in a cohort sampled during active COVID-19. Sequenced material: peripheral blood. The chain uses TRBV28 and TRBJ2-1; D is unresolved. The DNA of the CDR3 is TGTGCCACCATCGACTGGCAGTCCGACAATGAGCAGTTCTTC. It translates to CATIDWQSDNEQFF.